The rows below give T cell receptor beta chains drawn from one sample of a study of blood T cell repertoires in COVID-19. Method: immunoSEQ multiplex PCR; TCRdb's copy keeps in-frame clones and lacks some. The sample lists some 67,000 clones; around 87% were seen once. The source material was peripheral blood. The origin of the receptors is a man aged 50-60 years with active COVID-19. Each CDR3 is given with its conserved first and last residue. The order of the fields is J gene, clone size, V gene, D gene, CDR3 protein, CDR3 DNA. D genes are given only for firm matches. Clone sizes are given selectively: once, few, many, or a class where the clone is expanded.

>TRBJ2-7|-|TRBV2|-
CASSGDSYEQYF
TGTGCCAGCAGCGGAGACAGTTACGAGCAGTACTTC
>TRBJ1-2|-|TRBV12-3/TRBV12-4|-
CASSFSRDYGYTF
TGTGCCAGCAGTTTCAGCCGGGACTATGGCTACACCTTC
>TRBJ2-1|-|TRBV13|-
CASSLGRSSYNEQFF
TGTGCCAGCAGCTTAGGGCGGAGCTCCTACAATGAGCAGTTCTTC
>TRBJ2-1|few|TRBV18|-
CASSTPGLASNHEQFF
TGTGCCAGCTCAACCCCGGGACTCGCATCAAATCATGAGCAGTTCTTC
>TRBJ2-1|-|TRBV5-1|TRBD2
CASSLGLVDYNEQFF
TGCGCCAGCAGCCTGGGACTAGTCGACTACAATGAGCAGTTCTTC
>TRBJ2-5|-|TRBV7-2|-
CASSLAKRAGGETQYF
TGTGCCAGCAGCTTAGCGAAGCGGGCGGGTGGAGAGACCCAGTACTTC
>TRBJ2-7|-|TRBV11-3|-
CASSQGARRHEQYF
TGTGCCAGCAGCCAAGGGGCTAGGCGGCACGAGCAGTACTTC
>TRBJ1-4|-|TRBV11-3|TRBD1
CASSPGGRGEEKLFF
TGTGCCAGCAGCCCAGGGGGCAGGGGCGAAGAAAAACTGTTTTTT
>TRBJ2-6|-|TRBV15|-
CATSRDPRAGANVLTF
TGTGCCACCAGCAGAGATCCCAGGGCTGGGGCCAACGTCCTGACTTTC
>TRBJ1-4|-|TRBV21-1|-
CASSKGPWSTLATNEKLFF
TGTGCCAGCAGCAAAGGACCGTGGAGTACCCTTGCAACTAATGAAAAACTGTTTTTT
>TRBJ1-1|-|TRBV2|-
CASRQDMNTEAFF
TGTGCCAGTCGACAGGATATGAACACTGAAGCTTTCTTT
>TRBJ2-1|-|TRBV7-8|-
CASSLAPASYNEQFF
TGTGCCAGCAGCCTGGCCCCCGCCTCTTACAATGAGCAGTTCTTC
>TRBJ2-1|-|TRBV6-2/TRBV6-3|-
CASSYYLGGSSYNEQFF
TGTGCCAGCAGTTACTATTTAGGGGGAAGCTCCTACAATGAGCAGTTCTTC
>TRBJ2-1|-|TRBV7-7|-
CASSLELGVKSSYNEQFF
TGTGCTAGCAGCTTAGAGTTAGGGGTCAAGAGCTCCTACAATGAGCAGTTCTTC
>TRBJ2-1|few|TRBV6-6|-
CASSYSRVYNEQFF
TGTGCCAGCAGTTACTCGAGGGTCTACAATGAGCAGTTCTTC
>TRBJ1-6|-|TRBV27|-
CASSPPGGDSPLHF
TGTGCCAGCAGTCCCCCGGGGGGAGATTCACCCCTCCACTTT
>TRBJ2-1|-|TRBV18|TRBD2
CASSPLSSGIYNEQFF
TGTGCCAGCTCACCTCTGAGTAGCGGGATTTACAATGAGCAGTTCTTC
>TRBJ1-5|-|TRBV28|-
CASRVWGKNQPQHF
TGTGCCAGCCGCGTTTGGGGCAAAAATCAGCCCCAGCATTTT
>TRBJ1-1|-|TRBV6-5|TRBD1
CASSYAGGNTEAFF
TGTGCCAGCAGTTACGCAGGGGGGAACACTGAAGCTTTCTTT
>TRBJ2-7|-|TRBV28|TRBD2
CASTPGLASYEQYF
TGTGCCAGCACCCCGGGACTAGCATCGTACGAGCAGTACTTC
>TRBJ2-5|-|TRBV7-9|TRBD1
CASSEPGQGRQTQYF
TGTGCCAGCAGCGAACCGGGACAGGGGAGGCAGACCCAGTACTTC
>TRBJ2-2|-|TRBV7-2|-
CASSPRLANTGELFF
TGTGCCAGCAGCCCGAGGCTAGCGAACACCGGGGAGCTGTTTTTT
>TRBJ2-5|-|TRBV13|TRBD1
CASNVKLTGLETQYF
TGTGCCAGCAACGTAAAACTGACAGGGTTGGAGACCCAGTACTTC
>TRBJ2-3|once|TRBV10-3|TRBD2
CAISAAGGPSDTQYF
TGTGCCATCAGTGCGGCGGGAGGGCCATCGGATACGCAGTATTTT
>TRBJ2-7|-|TRBV10-3|TRBD1
CAIGTGATYEQYF
TGTGCCATCGGGACAGGAGCGACCTACGAGCAGTACTTC
>TRBJ2-2|-|TRBV19|TRBD2
CASSGGLATTGELFF
TGTGCCAGTAGCGGGGGACTAGCCACCACCGGGGAGCTGTTTTTT
>TRBJ2-2|-|TRBV9|-
CASSGGRGTLGGELFF
TGTGCCAGCAGCGGGGGCAGGGGAACTCTAGGCGGGGAGCTGTTTTTT
>TRBJ1-5|once|TRBV19|-
CASSIRPGHTTNQPQHF
TGTGCCAGTAGTATAAGGCCCGGACACACGACCAATCAGCCCCAGCATTTT
>TRBJ1-2|-|TRBV5-3|-
CARSLSHYHGTF
TGTGCCAGAAGCTTAAGCCATTACCATGGCACCTTC